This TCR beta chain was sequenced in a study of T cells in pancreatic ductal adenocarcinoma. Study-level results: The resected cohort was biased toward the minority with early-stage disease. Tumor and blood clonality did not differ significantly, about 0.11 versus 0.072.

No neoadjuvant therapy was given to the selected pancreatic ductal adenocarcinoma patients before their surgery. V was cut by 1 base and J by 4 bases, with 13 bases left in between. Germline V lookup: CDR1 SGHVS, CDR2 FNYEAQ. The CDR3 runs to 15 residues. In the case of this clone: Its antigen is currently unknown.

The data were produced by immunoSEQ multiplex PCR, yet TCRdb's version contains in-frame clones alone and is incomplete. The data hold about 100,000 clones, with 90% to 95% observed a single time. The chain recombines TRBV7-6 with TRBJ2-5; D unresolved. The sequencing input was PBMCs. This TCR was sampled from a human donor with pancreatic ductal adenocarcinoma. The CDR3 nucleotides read TGTGCCAGCAGCTTAGGGTCCCGAGGAATAGAGACCCAGTACTTC. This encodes CASSLGSRGIETQYF. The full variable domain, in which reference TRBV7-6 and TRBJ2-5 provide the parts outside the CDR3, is GAGVSQSPRYKVTKRGQDVALRCDPISGHVSLYWYRQALGQGPEFLTYFNYEAQQDKSGLPNDRFSAERPEGSISTLTIQRTEQRDSAMYRCASSLGSRGIETQYFGPGTRLLVL.